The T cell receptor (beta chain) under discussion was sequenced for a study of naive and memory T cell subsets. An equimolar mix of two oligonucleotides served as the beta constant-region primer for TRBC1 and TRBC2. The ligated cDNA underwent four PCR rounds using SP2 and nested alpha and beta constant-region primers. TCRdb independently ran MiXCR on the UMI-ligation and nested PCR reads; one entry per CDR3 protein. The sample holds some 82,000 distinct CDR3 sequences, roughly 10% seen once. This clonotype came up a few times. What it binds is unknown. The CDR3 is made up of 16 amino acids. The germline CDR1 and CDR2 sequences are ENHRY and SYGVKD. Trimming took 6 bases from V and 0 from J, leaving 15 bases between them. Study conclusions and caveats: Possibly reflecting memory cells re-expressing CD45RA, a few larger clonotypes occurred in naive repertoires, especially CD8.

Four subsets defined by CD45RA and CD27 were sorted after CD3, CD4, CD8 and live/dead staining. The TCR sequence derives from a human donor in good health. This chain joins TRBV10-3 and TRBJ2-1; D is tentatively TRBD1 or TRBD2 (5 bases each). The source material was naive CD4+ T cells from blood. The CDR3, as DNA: TGTGCCATCAGCCCCGGGACCGAAAGCTCCTACAATGAGCAGTTCTTC. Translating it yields CAISPGTESSYNEQFF.